This T cell receptor beta chain came from a study of Ad26.COV2.S vaccination and SARS-CoV-2 variants. Treatment reported: roughly 19 received Ad26.COV2.S at low or high dose, single or two shots; about 5 received placebo; per-sample allocation not given. All samples were drawn on day 63, counting from the first vaccine or placebo injection. This adult donor, from Boston, was 18-55 years old. Germline lookup yields CDR1 LGHDT and CDR2 YNNKEL (reference sequence). V lost 3 bases to trimming and J lost 3 bases, with 12 bases between them. The CDR3 consists of 14 residues. Data came from immunoSEQ multiplex PCR; TCRdb stores just in-frame clones and leaves some out. The sample has approximately 300,000 clones, 85% to 90% seen once.

Sequences were derived from peripheral blood, sampled in a trial of Ad26.COV2.S vaccine versus placebo. The J gene is TRBJ2-7, the V gene TRBV3-1 (or the pseudogene TRBV3-2); the D call may be TRBD1 or TRBD2 (5 bases each). The receptor's source is a person aged 18-60 years who received the Ad26.COV2.S COVID-19 vaccine or a placebo. The CDR3 loop is CASSHRATSYEQYF. The CDR3 nucleotides read TGTGCCAGCAGCCACAGGGCAACTAGCTACGAGCAGTACTTC.